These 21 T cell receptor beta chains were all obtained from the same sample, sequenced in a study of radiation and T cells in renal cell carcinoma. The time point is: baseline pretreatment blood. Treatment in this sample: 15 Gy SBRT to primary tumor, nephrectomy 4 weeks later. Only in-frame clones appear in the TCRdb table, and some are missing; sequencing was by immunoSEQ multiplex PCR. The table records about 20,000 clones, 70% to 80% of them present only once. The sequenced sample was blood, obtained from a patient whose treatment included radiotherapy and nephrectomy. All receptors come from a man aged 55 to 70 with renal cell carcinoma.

CDR3 sequence: CASSYLAGRYEQYF. The CDR3 region has the DNA TGTGCCAGCAGCTACCTAGCGGGACGCTACGAGCAGTACTTC. V is TRBV7-2 and J is TRBJ2-7; TRBD2 aligns across 9 bases. There are 14 residues in the CDR3. Per the germline V gene, CDR1 is SGHTA and CDR2 is FQGNSA. After removal of 4 bases from V and 3 bases from J, the junction contained 4 bases not matched to a gene.

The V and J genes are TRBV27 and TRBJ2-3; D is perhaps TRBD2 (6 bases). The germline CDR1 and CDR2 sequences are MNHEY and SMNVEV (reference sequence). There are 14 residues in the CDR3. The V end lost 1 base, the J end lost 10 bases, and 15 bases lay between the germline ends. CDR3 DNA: TGTGCCAGCAGTTTATTGGCCGGGGACTCCTCGCAGTATTTT. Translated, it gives CASSLLAGDSSQYF.

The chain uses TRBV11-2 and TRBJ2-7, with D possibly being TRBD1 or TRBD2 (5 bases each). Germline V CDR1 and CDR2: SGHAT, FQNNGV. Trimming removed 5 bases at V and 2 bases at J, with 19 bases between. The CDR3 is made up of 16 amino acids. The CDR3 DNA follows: TGTGCCAGCAGCCGGGGCCAGCCCGCACCTACCTACGAGCAGTACTTC. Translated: CASSRGQPAPTYEQYF.

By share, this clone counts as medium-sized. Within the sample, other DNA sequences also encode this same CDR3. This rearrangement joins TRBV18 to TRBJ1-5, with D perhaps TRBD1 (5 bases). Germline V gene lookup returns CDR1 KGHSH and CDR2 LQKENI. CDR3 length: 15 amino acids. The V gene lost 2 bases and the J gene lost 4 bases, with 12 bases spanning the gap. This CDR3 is CASSPDRGGNQPQHF. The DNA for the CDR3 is TGTGCCAGCTCACCAGATCGGGGCGGAAATCAGCCCCAGCATTTT.

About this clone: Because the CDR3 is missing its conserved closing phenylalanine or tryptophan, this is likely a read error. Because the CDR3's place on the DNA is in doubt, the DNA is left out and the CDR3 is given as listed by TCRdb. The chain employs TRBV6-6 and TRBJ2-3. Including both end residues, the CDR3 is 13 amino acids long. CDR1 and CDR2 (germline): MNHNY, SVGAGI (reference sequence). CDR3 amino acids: CASSYSEDTFEGV.

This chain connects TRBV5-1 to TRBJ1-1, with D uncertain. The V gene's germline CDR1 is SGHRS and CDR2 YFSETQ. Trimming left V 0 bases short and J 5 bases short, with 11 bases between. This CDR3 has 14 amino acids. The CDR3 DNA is TGCGCCAGCAGCTTGGAAGGTTCTCGGACTGAAGCTTTCTTT. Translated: CASSLEGSRTEAFF.

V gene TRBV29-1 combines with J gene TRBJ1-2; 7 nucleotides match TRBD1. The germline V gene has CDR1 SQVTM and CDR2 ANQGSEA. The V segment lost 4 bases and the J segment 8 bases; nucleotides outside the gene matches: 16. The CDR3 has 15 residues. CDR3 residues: CSVGAPGRGASGYTF. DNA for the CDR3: TGCAGCGTTGGGGCCCCAGGCAGGGGGGCGTCGGGCTACACCTTC. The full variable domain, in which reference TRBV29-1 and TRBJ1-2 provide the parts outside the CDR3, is SAVISQKPSRDICQRGTSLTIQCQVDSQVTMMFWYRQQPGQSLTLIATANQGSEATYESGFVIDKFPISRPNLTFSTLTVSNMSPEDSSIYLCSVGAPGRGASGYTFGSGTRLTVV.

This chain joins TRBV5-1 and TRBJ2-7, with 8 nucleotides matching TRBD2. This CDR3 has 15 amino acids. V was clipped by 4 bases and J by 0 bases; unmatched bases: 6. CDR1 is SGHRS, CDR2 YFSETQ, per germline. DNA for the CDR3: TGCGCCAGCAGCACGGGACTAGGGGACTCCTACGAGCAGTACTTC. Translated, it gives CASSTGLGDSYEQYF.

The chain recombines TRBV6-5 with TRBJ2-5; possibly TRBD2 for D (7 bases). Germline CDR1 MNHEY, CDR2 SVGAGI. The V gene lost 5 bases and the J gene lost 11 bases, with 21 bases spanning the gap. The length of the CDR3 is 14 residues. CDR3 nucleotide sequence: TGTGCCAGCAGTCCACCTGGGGGGGCTCGGGAGCAGTACTTC. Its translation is CASSPPGGAREQYF.

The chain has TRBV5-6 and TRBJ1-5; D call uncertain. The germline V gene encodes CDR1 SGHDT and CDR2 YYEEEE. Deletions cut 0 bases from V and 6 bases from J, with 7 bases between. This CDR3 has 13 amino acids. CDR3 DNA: TGTGCCAGCAGCTTGGGACTTAGTCAGCCCCAGCATTTT. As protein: CASSLGLSQPQHF.

The DNA for the CDR3 is TGTGCCAGCAGCCCTCTGGGACTAGCGGGAGACAATGAGCAGTTCTTC. It encodes CASSPLGLAGDNEQFF. This chain links TRBV5-6 with TRBJ2-1; TRBD2 matches 14 bases. The CDR3 has 16 residues. Germline CDR1 and CDR2: SGHDT and YYEEEE. The V and J ends lost 4 bases and 5 bases, in that order; junction bases with no gene match: 5. The whole variable domain, remainder taken from reference TRBV5-6 and TRBJ2-1, is DAGVTQSPTHLIKTRGQQVTLRCSPKSGHDTVSWYQQALGQGPQFIFQYYEEEERQRGNFPDRFSGHQFPNYSSELNVNALLLGDSALYLCASSPLGLAGDNEQFFGPGTRLTVL.

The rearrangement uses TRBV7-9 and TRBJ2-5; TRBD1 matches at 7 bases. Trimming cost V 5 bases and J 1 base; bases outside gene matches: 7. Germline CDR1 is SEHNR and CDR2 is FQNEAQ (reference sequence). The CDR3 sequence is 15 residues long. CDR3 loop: CASSRIQGPQETQYF. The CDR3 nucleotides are TGTGCCAGCAGCCGGATACAGGGGCCCCAAGAGACCCAGTACTTC.

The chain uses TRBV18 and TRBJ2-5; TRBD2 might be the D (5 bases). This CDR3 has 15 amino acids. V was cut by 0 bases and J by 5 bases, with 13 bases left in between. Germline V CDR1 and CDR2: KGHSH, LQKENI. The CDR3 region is CASSPPGAMGETQYF. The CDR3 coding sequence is TGTGCCAGCTCACCACCGGGAGCAATGGGGGAGACCCAGTACTTC.

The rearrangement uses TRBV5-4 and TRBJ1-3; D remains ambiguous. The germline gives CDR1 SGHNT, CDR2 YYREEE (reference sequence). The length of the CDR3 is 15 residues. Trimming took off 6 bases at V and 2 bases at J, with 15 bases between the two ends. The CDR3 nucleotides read TGTGCCAGCACAACCGGTAGGGCAGCTGGAAACACCATATATTTT. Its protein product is CASTTGRAAGNTIYF.

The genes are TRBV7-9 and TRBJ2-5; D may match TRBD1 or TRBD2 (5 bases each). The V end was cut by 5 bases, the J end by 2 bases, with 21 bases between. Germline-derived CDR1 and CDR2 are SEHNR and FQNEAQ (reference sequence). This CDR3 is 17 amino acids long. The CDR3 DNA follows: TGTGCCAGCAGCCCCCGGCGAGGGACCGACTTTCAAGAGACCCAGTACTTC. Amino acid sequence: CASSPRRGTDFQETQYF.

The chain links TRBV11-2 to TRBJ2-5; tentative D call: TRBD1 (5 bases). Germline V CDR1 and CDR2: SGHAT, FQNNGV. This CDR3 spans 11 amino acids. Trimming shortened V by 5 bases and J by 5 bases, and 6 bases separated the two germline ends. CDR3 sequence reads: CASSQGETQYF. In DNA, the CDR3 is TGTGCCAGCAGCCAGGGTGAGACCCAGTACTTC.

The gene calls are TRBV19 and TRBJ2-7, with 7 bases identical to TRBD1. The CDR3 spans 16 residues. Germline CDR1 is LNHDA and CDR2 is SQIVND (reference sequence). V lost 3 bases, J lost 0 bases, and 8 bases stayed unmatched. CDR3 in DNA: TGTGCCAGTAGTATCTCCGGACAGGACAGCTCCTACGAGCAGTACTTC. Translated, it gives CASSISGQDSSYEQYF.

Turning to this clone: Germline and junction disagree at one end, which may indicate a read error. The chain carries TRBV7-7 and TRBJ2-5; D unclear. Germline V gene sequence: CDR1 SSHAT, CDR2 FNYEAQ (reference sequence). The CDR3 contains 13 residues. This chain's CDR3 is CASSRPGPGSQYF. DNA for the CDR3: TGTGCTAGCAGCCGCCCCGGGCCCGGGTCCCAGTACTTC.

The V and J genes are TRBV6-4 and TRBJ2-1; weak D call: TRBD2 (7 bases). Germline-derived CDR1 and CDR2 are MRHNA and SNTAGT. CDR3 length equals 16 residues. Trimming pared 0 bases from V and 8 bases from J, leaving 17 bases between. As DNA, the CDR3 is TGTGCCAGCAGTGACTCAGGGGGAGGGCCTTTCGATGAGCAGTTCTTC. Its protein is CASSDSGGGPFDEQFF.

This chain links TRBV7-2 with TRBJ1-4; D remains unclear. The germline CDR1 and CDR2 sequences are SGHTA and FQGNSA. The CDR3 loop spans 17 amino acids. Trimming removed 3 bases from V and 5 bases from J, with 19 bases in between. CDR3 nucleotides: TGTGCCAGCAGCTTGTCCTGGAAGGCCAGCGAGAATGAAAAACTGTTTTTT. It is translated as CASSLSWKASENEKLFF. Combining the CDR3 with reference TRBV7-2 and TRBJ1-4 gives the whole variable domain GAGVSQSPSNKVTEKGKDVELRCDPISGHTALYWYRQSLGQGLEFLIYFQGNSAPDKSGLPSDRFSAERTGGSVSTLTIQRTQQEDSAVYLCASSLSWKASENEKLFFGSGTQLSVL.

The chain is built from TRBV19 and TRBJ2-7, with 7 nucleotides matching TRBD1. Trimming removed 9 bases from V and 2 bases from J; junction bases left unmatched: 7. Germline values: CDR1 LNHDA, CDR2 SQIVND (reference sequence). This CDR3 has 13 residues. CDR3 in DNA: TGTGCCAGCCAAAGCCAGGGGGCCTACGAGCAGTACTTC. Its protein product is CASQSQGAYEQYF.